This T cell receptor (beta chain) was recorded in a study of CD4 T cells in relation to SARS-CoV-2 and coronaviruses. Broader study findings: No donor gave both pre-pandemic and post-infection samples.

Produced via immunoSEQ multiplex PCR; TCRdb's table is partial and in-frame only. This repertoire shows about 29,000 clones, roughly three quarters found once; its top ten account for 16%. CD4+ T cells from unexposed donors were obtained before the COVID-19 pandemic (2011-2018). Isolation of CD4+ T cells took place after approximately 11 days in culture. As cell numbers allowed, unexposed-donor CD4+ T cells faced SARS-CoV-2 S/N and four cold-coronavirus spikes. CDR3 size: 13 residues. Trimming removed 4 bases from V and 6 bases from J, with 9 bases in between. CDR1 is SNHLY, CDR2 FYNNEI, per germline. As concerns this clone: Its antigen remains unidentified.

The sample consisted of CD4+ T cells from PBMCs, cultured in vitro. This TCR derives from a human donor in good health. The rearrangement links TRBV2 to TRBJ2-2; unclear D gene. CDR3 sequence (DNA): TGTGCCAGCAGTGTAGTGAAGGCCGGGGAGCTGTTTTTT. Protein: CASSVVKAGELFF. Variable domain in full (rest from reference TRBV2 and TRBJ2-2): EPEVTQTPSHQVTQMGQEVILRCVPISNHLYFYWYRQILGQKVEFLVSFYNNEISEKSEIFDDQFSVERPDGSNFTLKIRSTKLEDSAMYFCASSVVKAGELFFGEGSRLTVL.